The clone carrying this T cell receptor beta chain was seen a handful of times. Its antigen is currently unknown. This specimen comes from a study of spatial heterogeneity in lung cancer. Study outcomes and limitations: Compared with follow-up, resection was when ubiquitous expanded tumor TCRs appeared in blood more.

The CDR3 runs to 14 residues. Germline V CDR1 and CDR2: KGHSH, LQKENI. The V end lost 2 bases, the J end lost 3 bases, and 9 bases lay between the germline ends. Time point meaning: sample taken at primary tumor resection. TCRdb recomputed calls from the 5' RACE reads with MiXCR, one row per CDR3 protein. The sample includes over 50,000 distinct CDR3 sequences, nearly 6.5% of them seen just once. This sequence was found in a female donor with early-stage non-small cell lung cancer. The chain is built from TRBV18 and TRBJ2-3; D remains unclear. The input for sequencing was PBMCs, taken at surgery. DNA for the CDR3: TGTGCCAGCTCACCAGGGCCTGGGACAGATACGCAGTATTTT. Its translation: CASSPGPGTDTQYF.